The clone carrying this T cell receptor beta chain was observed a few times. Its cognate antigen is unknown. The CDR3 runs to 14 residues. Trimming at V came to 5 bases and at J to 6 bases, leaving 6 bases not matched to a gene. Germline values: CDR1 MNHEY, CDR2 SMNVEV (reference sequence). As to treatment: roughly ten-day PBMC culture with coronavirus spike peptide pools or control peptides (ViraFEST assay). This specimen comes from a study of vaccination and CD4 T cells after COVID-19. In the study overall: Stimuli were overlapping spike peptide pools of SARS-CoV-2 and three common cold coronaviruses (HCoV-NL63, HCoV-OC43, HCoV-229E).

Cultured CD4+ T cell DNA underwent sequencing with the Oncomine TCR Beta short-read assay. Genomic DNA from cultured CD4+ T cells was extracted. TCRdb re-called the PCR reads with MiXCR, one entry per CDR3 protein. Counted here are roughly 14,000 distinct CDR3 sequences, under 65% occurring once; the ten biggest clones make up 6.5% to 9.5%. The J gene is TRBJ1-5, the V gene TRBV27; 8 positions agree with TRBD1. This sequence originates from a human donor who had recovered from COVID-19. Material: CD4+ T cells from blood, cultured in vitro. Written as DNA, the CDR3 is TGTGCCAGCAGTCTGGACAGGGTTACTCAGCCCCAGCATTTT. Translation gives CASSLDRVTQPQHF.